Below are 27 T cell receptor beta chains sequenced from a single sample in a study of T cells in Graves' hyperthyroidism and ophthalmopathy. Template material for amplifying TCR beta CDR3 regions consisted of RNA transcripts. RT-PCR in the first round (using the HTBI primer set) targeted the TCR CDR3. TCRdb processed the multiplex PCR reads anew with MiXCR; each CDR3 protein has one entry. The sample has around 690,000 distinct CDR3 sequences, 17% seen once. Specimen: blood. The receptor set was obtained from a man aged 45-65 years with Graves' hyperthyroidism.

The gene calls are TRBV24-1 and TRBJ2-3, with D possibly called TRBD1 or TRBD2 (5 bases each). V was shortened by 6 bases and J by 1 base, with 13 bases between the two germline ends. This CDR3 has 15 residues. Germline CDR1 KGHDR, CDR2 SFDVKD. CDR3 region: CATSPQPGRTDTQYF. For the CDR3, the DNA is TGTGCCACCAGTCCCCAGCCGGGGCGCACAGATACGCAGTATTTT.

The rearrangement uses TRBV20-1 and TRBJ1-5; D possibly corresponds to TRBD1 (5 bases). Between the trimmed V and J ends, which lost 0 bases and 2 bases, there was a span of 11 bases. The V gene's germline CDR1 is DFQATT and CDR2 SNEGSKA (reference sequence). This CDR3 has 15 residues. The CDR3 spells CSAREAGAGNQPQHF. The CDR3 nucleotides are TGCAGTGCTAGAGAGGCTGGGGCTGGCAATCAGCCCCAGCATTTT.

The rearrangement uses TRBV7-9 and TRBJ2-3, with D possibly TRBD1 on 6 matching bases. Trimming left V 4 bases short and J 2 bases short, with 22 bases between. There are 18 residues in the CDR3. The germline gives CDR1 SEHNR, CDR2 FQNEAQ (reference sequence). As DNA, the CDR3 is TGTGCCAGCAGCTCTATCTCGTGGGGCAGGGGAGTCACAGATACGCAGTATTTT. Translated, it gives CASSSISWGRGVTDTQYF.

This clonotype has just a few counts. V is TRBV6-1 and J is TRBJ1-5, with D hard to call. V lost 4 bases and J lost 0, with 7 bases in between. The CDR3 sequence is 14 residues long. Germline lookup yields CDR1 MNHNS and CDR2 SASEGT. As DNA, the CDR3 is TGTGCCAGCAGTGTTAGAAATAGCAATCAGCCCCAGCATTTT. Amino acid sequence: CASSVRNSNQPQHF.

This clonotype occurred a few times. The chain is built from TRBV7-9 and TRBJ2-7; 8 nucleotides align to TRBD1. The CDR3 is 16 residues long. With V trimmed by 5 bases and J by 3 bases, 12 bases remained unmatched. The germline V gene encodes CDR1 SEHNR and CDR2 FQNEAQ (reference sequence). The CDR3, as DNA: TGTGCCAGCAGCGCCTACTCCCGGACAGGGATCTACGAGCAGTACTTC. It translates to CASSAYSRTGIYEQYF.

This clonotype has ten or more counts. The CDR3 nucleotides are TGTGCCAGCCCCCCCTCGGGAGGGATCGCTGAGACCCAGTACTTC. Residues: CASPPSGGIAETQYF. The chain employs TRBV28 and TRBJ2-5; 8 bases fit TRBD2. V was pared by 8 bases and J by 5 bases, with 13 bases of the junction left unmatched. The CDR3 runs 15 residues. Germline V CDR1 and CDR2: MDHEN, SYDVKM.

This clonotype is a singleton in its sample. The CDR3 is CASSNQGGLSEKLFF. The CDR3 bases are TGTGCCAGCAGTAACCAAGGGGGCTTGAGTGAAAAACTGTTTTTT. The V call is TRBV2, the J call TRBJ1-4; TRBD1 matches 7 bases. J lost 7 bases, V lost 5 bases, and 10 bases had no gene match. Looked up from germline, CDR1 is SNHLY and CDR2 is FYNNEI. The CDR3 loop spans 15 amino acids.

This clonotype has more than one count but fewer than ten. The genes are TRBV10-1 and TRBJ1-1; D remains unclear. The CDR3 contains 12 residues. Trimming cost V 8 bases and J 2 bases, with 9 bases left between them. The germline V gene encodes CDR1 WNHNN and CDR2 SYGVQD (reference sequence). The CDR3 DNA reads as TGCGCCAGCCAAGGCACAAACACTGAAGCTTTCTTT. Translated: CASQGTNTEAFF.

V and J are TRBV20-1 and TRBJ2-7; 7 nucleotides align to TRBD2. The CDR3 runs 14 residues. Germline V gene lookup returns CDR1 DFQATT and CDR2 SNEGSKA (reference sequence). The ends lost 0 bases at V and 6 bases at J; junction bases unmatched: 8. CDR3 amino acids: CSARDGGSGLEQYF. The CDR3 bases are TGCAGTGCTAGAGACGGGGGTAGCGGGCTCGAGCAGTACTTC.

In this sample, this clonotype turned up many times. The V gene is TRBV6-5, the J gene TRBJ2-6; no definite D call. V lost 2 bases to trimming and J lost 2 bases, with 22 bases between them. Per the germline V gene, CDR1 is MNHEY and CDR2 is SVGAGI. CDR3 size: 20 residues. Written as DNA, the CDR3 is TGTGCCAGCAGTTACGTTCGATGGACGCCCCACCGGCCTGGGGCCAACGTCCTGACTTTC. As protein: CASSYVRWTPHRPGANVLTF.

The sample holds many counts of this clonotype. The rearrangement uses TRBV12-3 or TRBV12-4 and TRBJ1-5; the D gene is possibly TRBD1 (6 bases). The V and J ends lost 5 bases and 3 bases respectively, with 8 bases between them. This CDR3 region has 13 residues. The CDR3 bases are TGTGCCAGCAGTGGGGACACCAATCAGCCCCAGCATTTT. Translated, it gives CASSGDTNQPQHF.

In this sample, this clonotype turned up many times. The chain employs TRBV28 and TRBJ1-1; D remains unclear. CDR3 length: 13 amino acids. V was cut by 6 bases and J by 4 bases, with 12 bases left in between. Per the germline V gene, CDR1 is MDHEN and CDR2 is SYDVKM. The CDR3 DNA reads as TGTGCCAGCAGACCGACGGTTCTCACTGAAGCTTTCTTT. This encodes CASRPTVLTEAFF.

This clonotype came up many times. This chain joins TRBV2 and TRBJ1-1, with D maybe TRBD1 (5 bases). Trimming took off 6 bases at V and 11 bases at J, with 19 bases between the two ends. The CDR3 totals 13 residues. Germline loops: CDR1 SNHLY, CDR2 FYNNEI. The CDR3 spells CASSVTGPRPAFF. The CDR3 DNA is TGTGCCAGCAGCGTCACAGGCCCTCGGCCGGCTTTCTTT.

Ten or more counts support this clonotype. The CDR3 reads CASSERTVQETQYF. The CDR3 nucleotides are TGTGCCAGCAGTGAACGGACGGTACAAGAGACCCAGTACTTC. This chain joins TRBV28 and TRBJ2-5; D not resolved. The CDR3 is 14 amino acids. From germline, CDR1 is MDHEN and CDR2 SYDVKM. The ends were cut back, 5 bases at V and 2 bases at J, with 12 bases in the middle.

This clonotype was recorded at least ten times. In DNA, the CDR3 is TGTGCCAGCAGCTTAGTCGTAGCGAGCAATCAGCCCCAGCATTTT. Protein sequence: CASSLVVASNQPQHF. This chain uses TRBV7-2 with TRBJ1-5; D uncertain. V gave up 1 base and J gave up 1 base, with 8 bases separating them. The CDR3 extends over 15 amino acids. CDR1 is SGHTA and CDR2 is FQGNSA in the germline V gene.

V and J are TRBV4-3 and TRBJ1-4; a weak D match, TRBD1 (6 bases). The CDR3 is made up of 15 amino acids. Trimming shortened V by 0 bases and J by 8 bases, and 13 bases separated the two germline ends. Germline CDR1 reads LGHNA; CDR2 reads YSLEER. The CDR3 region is CASSQDGGPREKLFF. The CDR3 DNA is TGCGCCAGCAGCCAAGATGGGGGCCCAAGGGAAAAACTGTTTTTT.

Here the CDR3 reads CASKTGGAPYEQYF. The CDR3 coding sequence is TGTGCCAGCAAGACGGGAGGGGCGCCGTACGAGCAGTACTTC. The chain has TRBV27 and TRBJ2-7; TRBD2 agrees at 8 bases. V shed 7 bases, J shed 4 bases, and the junction held 9 bases outside the gene matches. CDR3 length: 14 amino acids. Germline V gene sequence: CDR1 MNHEY, CDR2 SMNVEV (reference sequence).

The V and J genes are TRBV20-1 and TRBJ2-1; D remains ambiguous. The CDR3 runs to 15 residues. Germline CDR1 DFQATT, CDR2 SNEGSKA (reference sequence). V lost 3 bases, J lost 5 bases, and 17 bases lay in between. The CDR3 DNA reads TGCAGTGCTAGTAGACGAAGCGCTGGTCACAATGAGCAGTTCTTC. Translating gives CSASRRSAGHNEQFF.

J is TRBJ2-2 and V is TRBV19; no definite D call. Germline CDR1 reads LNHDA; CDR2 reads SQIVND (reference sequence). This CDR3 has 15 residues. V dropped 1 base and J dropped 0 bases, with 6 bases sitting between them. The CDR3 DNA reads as TGTGCCAGTAGTATAGGGAGATCGAACACCGGGGAGCTGTTTTTT. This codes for CASSIGRSNTGELFF.

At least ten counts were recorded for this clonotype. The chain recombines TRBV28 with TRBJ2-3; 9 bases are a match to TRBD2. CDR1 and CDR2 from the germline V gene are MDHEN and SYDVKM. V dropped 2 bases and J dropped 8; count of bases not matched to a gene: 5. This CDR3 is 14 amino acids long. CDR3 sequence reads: CASSLIAGEGTQYF. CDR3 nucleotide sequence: TGTGCCAGCAGTTTAATAGCGGGAGAGGGTACGCAGTATTTT.

The CDR3 region is CASSNHRTGGYGDTDTQYF. CDR3 in DNA: TGTGCCAGCAGCAATCACAGGACAGGGGGCTATGGTGATACAGATACGCAGTATTTT. The chain employs TRBV9 and TRBJ2-3; 11 bases are shared with TRBD1. Germline trimming cut 4 bases from V and 3 bases from J; bases unmatched to any gene: 16. The CDR3 has 19 amino acids. Germline V gene data show CDR1 as SGDLS and CDR2 as YYNGEE.

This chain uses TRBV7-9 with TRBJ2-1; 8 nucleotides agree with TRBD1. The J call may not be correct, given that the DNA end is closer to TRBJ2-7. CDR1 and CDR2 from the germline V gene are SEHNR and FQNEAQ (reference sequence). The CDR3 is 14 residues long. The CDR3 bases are TGTGCCAGCAGCTTAGTTCAGGGGGCTGGTGAGCAGTACTTC. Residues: CASSLVQGAGEQYF.

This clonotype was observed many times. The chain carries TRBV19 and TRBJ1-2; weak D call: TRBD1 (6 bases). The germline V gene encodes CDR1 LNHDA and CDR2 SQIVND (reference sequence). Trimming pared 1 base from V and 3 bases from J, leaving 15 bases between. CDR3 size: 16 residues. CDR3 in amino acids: CASSIVRQGPHYGYTF. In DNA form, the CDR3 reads TGTGCCAGTAGTATAGTGAGGCAGGGGCCGCACTATGGCTACACCTTC.

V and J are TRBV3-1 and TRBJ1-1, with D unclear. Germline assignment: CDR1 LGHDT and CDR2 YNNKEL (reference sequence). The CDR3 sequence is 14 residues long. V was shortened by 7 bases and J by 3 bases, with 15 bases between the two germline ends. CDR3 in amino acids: CASTEAVGDTEAFF. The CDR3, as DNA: TGTGCCAGCACTGAGGCCGTTGGGGACACTGAAGCTTTCTTT.

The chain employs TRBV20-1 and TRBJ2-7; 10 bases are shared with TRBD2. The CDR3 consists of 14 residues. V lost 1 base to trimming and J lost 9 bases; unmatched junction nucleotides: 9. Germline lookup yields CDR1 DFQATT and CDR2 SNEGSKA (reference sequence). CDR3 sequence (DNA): TGCAGTGCTAGAGCGGCTAGCGGGAGTATCGCGCAGTACTTC. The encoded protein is CSARAASGSIAQYF.

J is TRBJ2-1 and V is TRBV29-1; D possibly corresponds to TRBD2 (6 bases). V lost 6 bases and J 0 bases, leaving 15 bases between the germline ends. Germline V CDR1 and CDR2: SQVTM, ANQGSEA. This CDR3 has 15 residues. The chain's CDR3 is CSVFLASSSYNEQFF. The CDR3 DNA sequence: TGCAGCGTGTTCCTAGCGTCCAGCTCCTACAATGAGCAGTTCTTC.

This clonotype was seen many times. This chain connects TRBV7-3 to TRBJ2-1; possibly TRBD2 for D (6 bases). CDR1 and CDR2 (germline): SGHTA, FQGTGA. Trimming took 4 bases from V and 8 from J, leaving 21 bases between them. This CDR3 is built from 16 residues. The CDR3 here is CASSYLGAGEGDEQFF. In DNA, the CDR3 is TGTGCCAGCAGCTATCTTGGAGCGGGCGAGGGTGATGAGCAGTTCTTC.